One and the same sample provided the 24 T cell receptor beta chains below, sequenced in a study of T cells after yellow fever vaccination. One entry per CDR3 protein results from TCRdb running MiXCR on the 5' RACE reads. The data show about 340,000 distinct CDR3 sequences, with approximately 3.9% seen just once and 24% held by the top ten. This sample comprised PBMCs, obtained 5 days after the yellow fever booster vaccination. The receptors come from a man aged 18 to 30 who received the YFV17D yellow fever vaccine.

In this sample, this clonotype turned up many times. CDR3 nucleotide sequence: TGTGCCAGCAGCTTGGCCGACAGGGGTGTATCCTACGAGCAGTACTTC. Encoded protein: CASSLADRGVSYEQYF. This sequence joins TRBV7-2 and TRBJ2-7, with 8 bases matching TRBD1. Germline V gene sequence: CDR1 SGHTA, CDR2 FQGNSA. V was pared by 3 bases and J by 1 base, with 8 bases of the junction left unmatched. The CDR3 consists of 16 residues.

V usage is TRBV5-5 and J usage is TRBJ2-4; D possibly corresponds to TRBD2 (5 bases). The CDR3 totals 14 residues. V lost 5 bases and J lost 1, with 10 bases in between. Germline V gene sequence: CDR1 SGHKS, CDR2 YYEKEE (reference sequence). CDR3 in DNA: TGTGCCAGCAGACTAGTCTTCGCCAAAAACATTCAGTACTTC. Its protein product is CASRLVFAKNIQYF.

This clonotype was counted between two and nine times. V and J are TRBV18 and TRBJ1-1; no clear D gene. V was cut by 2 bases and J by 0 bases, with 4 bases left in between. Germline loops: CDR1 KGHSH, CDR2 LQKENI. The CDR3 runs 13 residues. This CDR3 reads CASSPDMNTEAFF. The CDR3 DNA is TGTGCCAGCTCACCAGACATGAACACTGAAGCTTTCTTT. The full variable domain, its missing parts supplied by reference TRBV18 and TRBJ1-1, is NAGVMQNPRHLVRRRGQEARLRCSPMKGHSHVYWYRQLPEEGLKFMVYLQKENIIDESGMPKERFSAEFPKEGPSILRIQQVVRGDSAAYFCASSPDMNTEAFFGQGTRLTVV.

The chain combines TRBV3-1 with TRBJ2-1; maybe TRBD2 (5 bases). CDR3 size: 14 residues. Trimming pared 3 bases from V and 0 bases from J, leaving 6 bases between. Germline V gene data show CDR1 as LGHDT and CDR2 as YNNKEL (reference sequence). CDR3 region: CASSHEGSYNEQFF. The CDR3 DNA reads TGTGCCAGCAGCCACGAGGGCTCCTACAATGAGCAGTTCTTC.

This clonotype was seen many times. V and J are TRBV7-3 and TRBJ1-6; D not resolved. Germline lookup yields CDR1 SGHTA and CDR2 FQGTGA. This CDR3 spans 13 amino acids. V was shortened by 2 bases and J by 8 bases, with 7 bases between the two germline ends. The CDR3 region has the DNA TGTGCCAGCAGCTTAGACTGGGATTCACCCCTCCACTTT. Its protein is CASSLDWDSPLHF.

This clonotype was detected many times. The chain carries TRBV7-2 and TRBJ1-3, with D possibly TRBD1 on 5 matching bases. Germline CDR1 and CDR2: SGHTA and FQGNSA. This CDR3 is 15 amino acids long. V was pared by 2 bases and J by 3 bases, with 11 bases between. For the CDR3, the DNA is TGTGCCAGCAGCTTATCCGGCAGGGATGGAAACACCATATATTTT. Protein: CASSLSGRDGNTIYF.

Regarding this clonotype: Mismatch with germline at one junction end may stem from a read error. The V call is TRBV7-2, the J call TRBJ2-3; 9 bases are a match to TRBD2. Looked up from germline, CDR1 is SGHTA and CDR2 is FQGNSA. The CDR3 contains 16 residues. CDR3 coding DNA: TGTGCCAGCAACTTAGCGGGGGCCTCAAGGTCAGATACGCAGTATTTT. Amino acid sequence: CASNLAGASRSDTQYF.

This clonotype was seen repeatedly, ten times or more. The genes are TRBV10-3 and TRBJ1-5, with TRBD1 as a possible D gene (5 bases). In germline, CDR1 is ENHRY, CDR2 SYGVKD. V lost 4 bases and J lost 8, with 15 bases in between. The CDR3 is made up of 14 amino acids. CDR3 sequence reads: CAISAGTGSEPQHF. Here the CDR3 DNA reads TGTGCCATCAGTGCCGGTACAGGTTCGGAGCCCCAGCATTTT.

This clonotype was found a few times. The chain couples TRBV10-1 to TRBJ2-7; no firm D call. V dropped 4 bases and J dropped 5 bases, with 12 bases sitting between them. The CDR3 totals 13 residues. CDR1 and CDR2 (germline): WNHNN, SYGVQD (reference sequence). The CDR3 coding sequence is TGCGCCAGCAGTGTTTTGGGGAACGACGAGCAGTACTTC. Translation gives CASSVLGNDEQYF.

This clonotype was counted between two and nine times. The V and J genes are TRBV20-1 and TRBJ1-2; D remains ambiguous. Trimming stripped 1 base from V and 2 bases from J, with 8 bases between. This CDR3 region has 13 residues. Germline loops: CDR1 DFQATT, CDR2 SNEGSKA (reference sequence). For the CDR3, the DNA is TGCAGTGCTAGAGCCCGAGGGAACTATGGCTACACCTTC. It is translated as CSARARGNYGYTF.

The CDR3: CASSLVLDTEAFF. The CDR3 DNA sequence: TGTGCCAGCAGCTTAGTTTTGGACACTGAAGCTTTCTTT. The chain uses TRBV7-9 and TRBJ1-1; D not resolved. The CDR3 extends over 13 amino acids. Trimming removed 1 base at V and 3 bases at J, with 6 bases between. Germline lookup yields CDR1 SEHNR and CDR2 FQNEAQ (reference sequence).

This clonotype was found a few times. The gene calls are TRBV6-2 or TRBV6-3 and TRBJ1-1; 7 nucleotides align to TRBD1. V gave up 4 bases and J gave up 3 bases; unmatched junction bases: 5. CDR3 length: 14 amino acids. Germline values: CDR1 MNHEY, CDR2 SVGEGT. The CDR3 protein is CASSSGQAHTEAFF. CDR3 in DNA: TGTGCCAGCAGTTCCGGACAGGCGCACACTGAAGCTTTCTTT.

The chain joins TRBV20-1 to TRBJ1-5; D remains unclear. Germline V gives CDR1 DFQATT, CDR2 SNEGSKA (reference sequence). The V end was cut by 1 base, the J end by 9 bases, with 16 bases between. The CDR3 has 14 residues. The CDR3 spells CSARVVATPGPQHF. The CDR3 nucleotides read TGCAGTGCTAGAGTCGTGGCAACCCCTGGGCCCCAGCATTTT.

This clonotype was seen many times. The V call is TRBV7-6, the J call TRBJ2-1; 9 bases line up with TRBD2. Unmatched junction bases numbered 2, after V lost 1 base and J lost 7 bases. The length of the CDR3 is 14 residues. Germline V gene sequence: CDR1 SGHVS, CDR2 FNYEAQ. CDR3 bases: TGTGCCAGCAGCTTAGGGCTAGCGGGGAATGAGCAGTTCTTC. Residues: CASSLGLAGNEQFF. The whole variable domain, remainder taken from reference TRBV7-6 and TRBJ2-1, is GAGVSQSPRYKVTKRGQDVALRCDPISGHVSLYWYRQALGQGPEFLTYFNYEAQQDKSGLPNDRFSAERPEGSISTLTIQRTEQRDSAMYRCASSLGLAGNEQFFGPGTRLTVL.

The CDR3 spells CASRLQGAIEVYEQYF. Written as DNA, the CDR3 is TGTGCCAGCAGATTACAGGGGGCTATAGAAGTGTACGAGCAGTACTTC. The gene calls are TRBV6-5 and TRBJ2-7; 9 nucleotides line up with TRBD1. Germline loops: CDR1 MNHEY, CDR2 SVGAGI. This CDR3 is built from 16 residues. V gave up 6 bases and J gave up 4 bases; unmatched junction bases: 13.

The DNA for the CDR3 is TGTGCCAGCAGCTTCGGACTAGCGGGGGGGTCCGGTGGAGATACGCAGTATTTT. Its translation: CASSFGLAGGSGGDTQYF. This chain links TRBV9 with TRBJ2-3; 15 positions match TRBD2. Trimming cost V 4 bases and J 5 bases; bases outside gene matches: 11. This CDR3 is 18 amino acids long. Germline CDR1 and CDR2: SGDLS and YYNGEE.

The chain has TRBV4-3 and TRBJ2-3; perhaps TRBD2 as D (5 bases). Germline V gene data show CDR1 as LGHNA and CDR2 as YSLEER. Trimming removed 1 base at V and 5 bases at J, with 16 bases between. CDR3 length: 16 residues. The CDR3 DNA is TGCGCCAGCAGCCAAGGGGTCGGGGTGGCGAGAGATACGCAGTATTTT. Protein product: CASSQGVGVARDTQYF.

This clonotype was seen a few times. DNA of the CDR3: TGTGCCAGCAGTCAAGAGCGGGAGACCCAGTACTTC. Translated, it gives CASSQERETQYF. The gene calls are TRBV7-9 and TRBJ2-5, with D maybe TRBD2 (5 bases). The germline V gene has CDR1 SEHNR and CDR2 FQNEAQ (reference sequence). This CDR3 has 12 residues. V was pared by 6 bases and J by 5 bases, with 10 bases between. Supplemented by reference TRBV7-9 and TRBJ2-5, the full variable domain reads DTGVSQNPRHKITKRGQNVTFRCDPISEHNRLYWYRQTLGQGPEFLTYFQNEAQLEKSRLLSDRFSAERPKGSFSTLEIQRTEQGDSAMYLCASSQERETQYFGPGTRLLVL.

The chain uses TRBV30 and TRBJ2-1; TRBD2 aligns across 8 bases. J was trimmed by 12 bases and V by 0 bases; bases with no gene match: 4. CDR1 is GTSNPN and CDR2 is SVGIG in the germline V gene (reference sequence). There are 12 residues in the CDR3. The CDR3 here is CAWSVGGAGQFF. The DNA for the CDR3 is TGTGCCTGGAGTGTCGGGGGGGCAGGGCAGTTCTTC.

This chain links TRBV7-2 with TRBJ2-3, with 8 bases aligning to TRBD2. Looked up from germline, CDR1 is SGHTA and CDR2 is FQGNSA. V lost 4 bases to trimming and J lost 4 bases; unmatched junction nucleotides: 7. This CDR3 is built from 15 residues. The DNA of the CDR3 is TGTGCCAGCAGCTCGCGGGGACTAGATCCAGATACGCAGTATTTT. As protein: CASSSRGLDPDTQYF.

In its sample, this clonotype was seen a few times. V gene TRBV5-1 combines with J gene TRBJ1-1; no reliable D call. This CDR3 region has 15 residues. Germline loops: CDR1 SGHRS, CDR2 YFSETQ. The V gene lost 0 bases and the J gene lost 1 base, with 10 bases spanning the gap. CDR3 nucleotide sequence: TGCGCCAGCAGCTTGGCTGGGAACTCGAACACTGAAGCTTTCTTT. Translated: CASSLAGNSNTEAFF.

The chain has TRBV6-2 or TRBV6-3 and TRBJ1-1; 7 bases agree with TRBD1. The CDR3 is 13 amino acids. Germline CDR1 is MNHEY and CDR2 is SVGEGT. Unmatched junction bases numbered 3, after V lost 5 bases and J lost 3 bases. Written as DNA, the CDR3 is TGTGCCAGCAGTGACACAGGGGACACTGAAGCTTTCTTT. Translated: CASSDTGDTEAFF.

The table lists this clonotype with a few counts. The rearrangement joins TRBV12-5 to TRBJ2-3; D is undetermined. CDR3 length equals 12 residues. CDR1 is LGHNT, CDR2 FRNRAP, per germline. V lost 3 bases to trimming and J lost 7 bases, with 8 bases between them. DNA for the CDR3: TGTGCTAGTGGTTTCCTTTCTAATACGCAGTATTTT. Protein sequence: CASGFLSNTQYF.

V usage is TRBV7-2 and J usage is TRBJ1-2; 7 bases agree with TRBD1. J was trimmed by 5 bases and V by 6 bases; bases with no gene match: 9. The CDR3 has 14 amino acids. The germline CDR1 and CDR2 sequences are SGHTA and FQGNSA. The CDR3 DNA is TGTGCCAGCAGACCCTGGGACAGACCATATGGCTACACCTTC. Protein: CASRPWDRPYGYTF.